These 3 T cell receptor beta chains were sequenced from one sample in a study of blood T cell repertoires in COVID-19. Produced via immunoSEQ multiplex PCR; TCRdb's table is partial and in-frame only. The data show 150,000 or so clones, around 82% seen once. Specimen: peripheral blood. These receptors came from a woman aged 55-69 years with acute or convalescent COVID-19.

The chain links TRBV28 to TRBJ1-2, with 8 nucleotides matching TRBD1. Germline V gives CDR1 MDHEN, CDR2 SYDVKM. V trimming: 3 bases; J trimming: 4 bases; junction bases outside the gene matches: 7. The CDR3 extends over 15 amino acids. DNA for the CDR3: TGTGCCAGCAGTTTGAACAGGGGGGCATTCTATGGCTACACCTTC. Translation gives CASSLNRGAFYGYTF.

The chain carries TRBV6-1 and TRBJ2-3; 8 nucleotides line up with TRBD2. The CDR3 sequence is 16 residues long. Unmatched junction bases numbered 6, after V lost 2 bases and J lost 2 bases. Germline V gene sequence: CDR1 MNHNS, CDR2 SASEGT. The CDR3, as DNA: TGTGCCAGCAGTGAATATACTAGCGGTCACACAGATACGCAGTATTTT. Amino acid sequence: CASSEYTSGHTDTQYF.

The CDR3 protein is CAIASAVLDEQFF. The CDR3 coding sequence is TGTGCCATCGCAAGCGCGGTGCTCGATGAGCAGTTCTTC. This chain links TRBV10-3 with TRBJ2-1, with D uncertain. The CDR3 extends over 13 amino acids. The germline gives CDR1 ENHRY, CDR2 SYGVKD. The germline V and J ends were trimmed by 8 bases and 8 bases, with 16 bases remaining between them.